Listed below are T cell receptor beta chains from one sample, sequenced in a study of blood T cell repertoires in COVID-19. Generated by immunoSEQ multiplex PCR, the TCRdb table keeps only in-frame clones and is missing some. The sample has 200,000 to 300,000 clones, 85% seen once. Sequences were obtained from peripheral blood. These receptors all stem from a man between 45 and 60 years old with COVID-19, enrolled during active disease. Both conserved end residues are part of each CDR3. D genes are given only for firm matches. Clone size is stated in some rows and not others, as once, few, many or a class when expanded.

j_call: TRBJ2-7
d_call: TRBD1
clone_size: -
v_call: TRBV15
cdr3_aa: CATSRDTGTGGWKDYYEQYF
cdr3_nt: TGTGCCACCAGCAGAGACACCGGGACAGGGGGTTGGAAGGACTACTACGAGCAGTACTTC

j_call: TRBJ1-6
d_call: TRBD1
clone_size: -
v_call: TRBV3-1/TRBV3-2
cdr3_aa: CASSLSTGGNSPLHF
cdr3_nt: TGTGCCAGCAGCCTTTCGACAGGGGGAAATTCACCCCTCCACTTT

j_call: TRBJ2-5
d_call: TRBD2
clone_size: -
v_call: TRBV9
cdr3_aa: CASSAGGSQETQYF
cdr3_nt: TGTGCCAGCAGTGCGGGGGGATCCCAAGAGACCCAGTACTTC

j_call: TRBJ1-1
d_call: -
clone_size: -
v_call: TRBV7-2
cdr3_aa: CASTLMTGGNTEAFF
cdr3_nt: TGTGCCAGCACCCTTATGACAGGCGGGAACACTGAAGCTTTCTTT

j_call: TRBJ1-2
d_call: TRBD1
clone_size: -
v_call: TRBV29-1
cdr3_aa: CSVPQGVGDGYTF
cdr3_nt: TGCAGCGTTCCCCAGGGGGTCGGCGATGGCTACACCTTC

j_call: TRBJ2-2
d_call: TRBD1
clone_size: few
v_call: TRBV19
cdr3_aa: CASRLPGQGNTGELFF
cdr3_nt: TGTGCCAGCCGTTTACCGGGACAGGGGAACACCGGGGAGCTGTTTTTT

j_call: TRBJ2-5
d_call: -
clone_size: -
v_call: TRBV7-3
cdr3_aa: CASSLRVQETQYF
cdr3_nt: TGTGCCAGCAGCTTACGGGTTCAAGAGACCCAGTACTTC

j_call: TRBJ2-2
d_call: TRBD1
clone_size: -
v_call: TRBV30
cdr3_aa: CAWREQGAGTGELFF
cdr3_nt: TGTGCCTGGAGGGAACAGGGGGCCGGCACCGGGGAGCTGTTTTTT

j_call: TRBJ2-2
d_call: TRBD2
clone_size: -
v_call: TRBV10-2
cdr3_aa: CASRGTSRDTGELFF
cdr3_nt: TGCGCCAGCAGAGGGACTAGCCGGGACACCGGGGAGCTGTTTTTT

j_call: TRBJ1-6
d_call: -
clone_size: -
v_call: TRBV6-4
cdr3_aa: CASSDLGTRDEILHF
cdr3_nt: TGTGCCAGCAGTGACTTGGGGACACGGGACGAGATCCTCCACTTT

j_call: TRBJ2-4
d_call: -
clone_size: -
v_call: TRBV28
cdr3_aa: CASGGQPNIQYF
cdr3_nt: TGTGCCAGCGGCGGGCAGCCAAACATTCAGTACTTC

j_call: TRBJ1-2
d_call: -
clone_size: -
v_call: TRBV6-2/TRBV6-3
cdr3_aa: CASSGAFRANYGYTF
cdr3_nt: TGTGCCAGCAGCGGTGCGTTTCGTGCTAACTATGGCTACACCTTC

j_call: TRBJ1-6
d_call: -
clone_size: few
v_call: TRBV7-9
cdr3_aa: CASSHYQGNNSPLHF
cdr3_nt: TGTGCCAGCAGCCACTACCAGGGAAATAATTCACCCCTCCACTTT

j_call: TRBJ2-1
d_call: TRBD2
clone_size: -
v_call: TRBV6-2/TRBV6-3
cdr3_aa: CASSRRGGSNEQFF
cdr3_nt: TGTGCCAGCAGCCGGCGGGGGGGCTCCAATGAGCAGTTCTTC

j_call: TRBJ2-1
d_call: TRBD1
clone_size: -
v_call: TRBV7-7
cdr3_aa: CASSLGQGGYNEQFF
cdr3_nt: TGTGCTAGCAGCTTAGGACAGGGGGGCTACAATGAGCAGTTCTTC

j_call: TRBJ2-3
d_call: TRBD2
clone_size: -
v_call: TRBV7-3
cdr3_aa: CASSQTSVTDTQYF
cdr3_nt: TGTGCCAGCAGCCAGACTAGCGTTACAGATACGCAGTATTTT

j_call: TRBJ1-1
d_call: -
clone_size: -
v_call: TRBV10-2
cdr3_aa: CASSGGPVNTEAFF
cdr3_nt: TGCGCCAGCAGTGGGGGCCCCGTGAACACTGAAGCTTTCTTT

j_call: TRBJ2-2
d_call: TRBD1
clone_size: -
v_call: TRBV3-1/TRBV3-2
cdr3_aa: CASSQPGQGTTGELFF
cdr3_nt: TGTGCCAGCAGCCAGCCGGGACAGGGGACCACCGGGGAGCTGTTTTTT

j_call: TRBJ2-7
d_call: TRBD1
clone_size: -
v_call: TRBV28
cdr3_aa: CASSRYRGEQYF
cdr3_nt: TGTGCCAGCAGTCGCTACAGGGGCGAGCAGTACTTC

j_call: TRBJ2-7
d_call: -
clone_size: once
v_call: TRBV1
cdr3_aa: CTTPTGLEQYF
cdr3_nt: TGCACCACCCCTACCGGGTTAGAGCAGTACTTC

j_call: TRBJ2-5
d_call: TRBD2
clone_size: -
v_call: TRBV12-5
cdr3_aa: CASGTGLAGGEETQYF
cdr3_nt: TGTGCTAGTGGCACGGGACTAGCGGGGGGTGAAGAGACCCAGTACTTC

j_call: TRBJ2-7
d_call: -
clone_size: -
v_call: TRBV7-2
cdr3_aa: CASSPTTYEQYF
cdr3_nt: TGTGCCAGCAGCCCGACTACCTACGAGCAGTACTTC

j_call: TRBJ1-1
d_call: -
clone_size: -
v_call: TRBV7-3
cdr3_aa: CASSLTPRDRNTEAFF
cdr3_nt: TGTGCCAGCAGCTTAACCCCTCGCGACAGGAACACTGAAGCTTTCTTT

j_call: TRBJ2-7
d_call: TRBD2
clone_size: -
v_call: TRBV15
cdr3_aa: CATSRDLWTSGEQYF
cdr3_nt: TGTGCCACCAGCAGAGATCTCTGGACTAGCGGCGAGCAGTACTTC

j_call: TRBJ2-2
d_call: -
clone_size: -
v_call: TRBV24-1
cdr3_aa: CATSPQGPTRNTGELFF
cdr3_nt: TGTGCCACCAGTCCCCAGGGTCCAACGCGGAACACCGGGGAGCTGTTTTTT

j_call: TRBJ2-7
d_call: TRBD1
clone_size: -
v_call: TRBV27
cdr3_aa: CASTPYRDRGYEQYF
cdr3_nt: TGTGCCAGCACCCCCTATAGGGACAGGGGTTACGAGCAGTACTTC

j_call: TRBJ2-5
d_call: TRBD1
clone_size: -
v_call: TRBV11-2
cdr3_aa: CASSRGGQGQETQYF
cdr3_nt: TGTGCCAGCAGTCGAGGGGGACAGGGGCAAGAGACCCAGTACTTC

j_call: TRBJ2-5
d_call: TRBD1
clone_size: -
v_call: TRBV12-3/TRBV12-4
cdr3_aa: CASSFRGWETQYF
cdr3_nt: TGTGCCAGCAGTTTCAGGGGGTGGGAGACCCAGTACTTC

j_call: TRBJ2-2
d_call: -
clone_size: once
v_call: TRBV30
cdr3_aa: CAWSPRWVGGTGELFF
cdr3_nt: TGTGCCTGGAGTCCAAGGTGGGTCGGGGGCACCGGGGAGCTGTTTTTT

j_call: TRBJ1-2
d_call: TRBD1
clone_size: -
v_call: TRBV6-6
cdr3_aa: CASSSGTGASYGYTF
cdr3_nt: TGTGCCAGCAGTTCGGGTACAGGGGCCTCCTATGGCTACACCTTC